What follows describes a single T cell receptor (beta chain). Per the authors' pipeline: Reference gene primers were amplified, and this amplification served to estimate nucleated cell counts. The assay was immunoSEQ multiplex PCR, and TCRdb's table has in-frame clones only and misses some. V, J and clone size reflect that table, while D and trimming were determined from the DNA. This sample has roughly 200,000 clones, with about 86% found just once. The CDR3 runs 15 residues. The entry originates in a study of blood T cell repertoires in COVID-19. The clonotype originates from a woman aged 18 to 35 who had recovered from COVID-19. Sequences were obtained from peripheral blood. The rearrangement links TRBV21-1 to TRBJ2-5; TRBD2 is the table's D call, not checked against the DNA. TRBV21-1 is a pseudogene segment. The CDR3 loop reads CASSKALAGGETQYF. The CDR3 nucleotides read TGTGCCAGCAGCAAAGCTCTAGCGGGAGGAGAGACCCAGTACTTC.